One and the same sample provided the 3 T cell receptor beta chains below, sequenced in a study of neurological immune-mediated disorders (dated by TCRdb to the late 2010s). The method was 5' RACE. Sequenced using an Illumina HiSeq 2500. Starting from the raw public reads, TCRdb applied fastp trimming at Q25, assembled clones with MiXCR and retained in-frame beta chains. Rows merge per CDR3 protein into single entries with the most common DNA and genes. This sample is represented by 50,000 to 80,000 distinct CDR3 sequences; under 5% of them were singletons. Around 6.9% of the sample is in the top ten clones. Sequenced material: PBMCs. Receptors originate from a man aged 25-45 years with multiple sclerosis.

In its sample, this clonotype was seen a few times. CDR3 coding DNA: TGCGCCAGCAGCTTTTCGGGAGACACCATATATTTT. It codes for CASSFSGDTIYF. The chain joins TRBV5-1 to TRBJ1-3; D gene unclear. V was trimmed by 2 bases and J by 8 bases, leaving 8 bases between them. Per the germline V gene, CDR1 is SGHRS and CDR2 is YFSETQ. The CDR3 sequence is 12 residues long.

In its sample, this clonotype was seen many times. The chain carries TRBV7-9 and TRBJ1-1; no clear D. This CDR3 is 11 amino acids long. V was pared by 1 base and J by 11 bases, with 8 bases between. The germline V gene has CDR1 SEHNR and CDR2 FQNEAQ (reference sequence). The chain's CDR3 is CASSLERLAFF. In nucleotides, the CDR3 is TGTGCCAGCAGCTTAGAACGGTTGGCTTTCTTT.

This clonotype showed up many times. CDR3 region: CASSLSATGVGNEQFF. CDR3 coding DNA: TGTGCCAGCAGTTTATCGGCGACAGGGGTTGGCAATGAGCAGTTCTTC. The chain carries TRBV12-3 or TRBV12-4 and TRBJ2-1; TRBD1 matches at 8 bases. After removal of 2 bases from V and 6 bases from J, the junction contained 9 bases not matched to a gene. CDR3 length: 16 residues.